This TCR beta chain was recovered during a study of T cells in Graves' hyperthyroidism and ophthalmopathy. The study's findings and limits: From stable hyperthyroidism, ophthalmopathy was separated by a 13 V-J model. In the blood, most expanded thyroid clonotypes above 0.001 appeared as well.

Cells are PBMCs isolated from about 10 ml of fresh blood. RNA transcripts yielded amplified TCR beta CDR3 regions. RT-PCR in the first round (using the HTBI primer set) targeted the TCR CDR3. TCRdb ran MiXCR on the multiplex PCR reads and lists one entry per CDR3 protein. The sample has about 210,000 distinct CDR3 sequences, 17% seen once. This clonotype was recorded at least ten times. Its matching antigen is unknown. The CDR3 loop spans 15 amino acids. The germline CDR1 and CDR2 sequences are DFQATT and SNEGSKA (reference sequence). The J segment lost 7 bases and the V segment lost 3 bases, leaving 12 bases of the junction unmatched.

The rearrangement links TRBV20-1 to TRBJ1-2; 9 nucleotides line up with TRBD1. The sequence was collected from a man in his forties or fifties with Graves' hyperthyroidism. Material: blood. In nucleotides, the CDR3 is TGCAGTGCTAGGGAGGTCGGGACAGGGATGCCTGGCTACACCTTC. The encoded protein is CSAREVGTGMPGYTF.